The sequence of this T cell receptor beta chain was determined in a study of cytomegalovirus exposure and HLA in healthy donors. In the PCR, 60 Vbeta and 13 Jbeta primers were used. Only in-frame clones appear in the TCRdb table, and some are missing; sequencing was by immunoSEQ multiplex PCR. In the table there are approximately 150,000 clones, roughly 80% of which are singletons. The source of this sequence is a woman younger than 45 in good health and CMV-seropositive. Material: PBMCs.

The CDR3 loop is CASSTQDYGYTF. DNA of the CDR3: TGTGCCAGCAGCACACAGGACTATGGCTACACCTTC. This rearrangement joins TRBV7-2 to TRBJ1-2; perhaps TRBD1 as D (5 bases). V was cut by 5 bases and J by 3 bases, with 7 bases left in between. Per the germline V gene, CDR1 is SGHTA and CDR2 is FQGNSA. The CDR3 runs 12 residues.